Shown below are 14 T cell receptor beta chains from a single sample sequenced in a study of CD8+ T cells in alopecia areata. Indicated treatment: oral pan-JAK inhibitor, 5-10 mg twice daily. cDNA reverse transcribed from extracted RNA served as the sequencing template. Libraries were prepared by immunoSEQ multiplex PCR; TCRdb keeps only in-frame clonotypes and omits some of them. This table holds under 95,000 clones, about two thirds found once. Specimen: CD8+ T cells sorted from blood, collected at roughly week 45, from a patient treated with tofacitinib. The receptors were sampled from a human donor with alopecia areata.

The CDR3 nucleotides are TGCAGCGTTGTTTTTATTGGGGTACAAGAGACCCAGTACTTC. This codes for CSVVFIGVQETQYF. The chain is built from TRBV29-1 and TRBJ2-5; D unclear. The CDR3 totals 14 residues. The V gene's germline CDR1 is SQVTM and CDR2 ANQGSEA. Trimming shortened V by 4 bases and J by 2 bases, and 14 bases separated the two germline ends.

This chain links TRBV27 with TRBJ1-5; TRBD1 agrees at 8 bases. The V gene's germline CDR1 is MNHEY and CDR2 SMNVEV (reference sequence). Losses at the gene ends were 0 bases for V and 7 bases for J; bases not matched to a gene: 5. The CDR3 totals 15 residues. The CDR3 is CASSLSADRAQPQHF. CDR3 in DNA: TGTGCCAGCAGTTTATCCGCGGACAGGGCGCAGCCCCAGCATTTT.

V gene TRBV18 combines with J gene TRBJ1-6; D call uncertain. V was pared by 3 bases and J by 10 bases, with 10 bases between. This CDR3 is built from 13 residues. The germline gives CDR1 KGHSH, CDR2 LQKENI. The CDR3 is CASSPSERSPLHF. As DNA, the CDR3 is TGTGCCAGCTCACCCTCCGAACGATCACCCCTCCACTTT.

J is TRBJ2-2 and V is TRBV25-1; possibly TRBD2 for D (7 bases). Germline V gene sequence: CDR1 MGHDK, CDR2 SYGVNS. This CDR3 spans 17 amino acids. The germline V and J ends were trimmed by 3 bases and 4 bases, with 18 bases remaining between them. The CDR3 loop is CASSDWEGGPGTGELFF. For the CDR3, the DNA is TGTGCCAGCAGTGATTGGGAGGGGGGGCCTGGCACCGGGGAGCTGTTTTTT.

About this clone: Within the sample, other DNA sequences also encode this same CDR3. The J gene is TRBJ2-7, the V gene TRBV27; 11 bases are a match to TRBD1. Germline assignment: CDR1 MNHEY and CDR2 SMNVEV (reference sequence). Trimming cost V 3 bases and J 2 bases; bases outside gene matches: 0. The CDR3 runs 14 residues. The CDR3 DNA reads as TGTGCCAGCAGTTTGGGACAGGGGGCCTACGAGCAGTACTTC. Its translation: CASSLGQGAYEQYF.

The chain links TRBV29-1 to TRBJ1-2; 10 positions match TRBD1. Germline V CDR1 and CDR2: SQVTM, ANQGSEA. The J segment lost 6 bases and the V segment lost 6 bases, leaving 4 bases of the junction unmatched. This CDR3 contains 12 residues. The CDR3 DNA follows: TGCAGCGTCGGGACAGGGGATGATGGCTACACCTTC. Translation gives CSVGTGDDGYTF. The full variable domain, rest sourced from reference TRBV29-1 and TRBJ1-2, is SAVISQKPSRDICQRGTSLTIQCQVDSQVTMMFWYRQQPGQSLTLIATANQGSEATYESGFVIDKFPISRPNLTFSTLTVSNMSPEDSSIYLCSVGTGDDGYTFGSGTRLTVV.

This chain links TRBV27 with TRBJ1-5; D is unclear. CDR3 length equals 13 residues. Germline CDR1 reads MNHEY; CDR2 reads SMNVEV (reference sequence). The V and J ends lost 0 bases and 6 bases respectively, with 6 bases between them. CDR3: CASSLSAGQPQHF. The CDR3 DNA sequence: TGTGCCAGCAGTTTATCAGCAGGTCAGCCCCAGCATTTT.

Comments on this clone: Additional DNA sequences in this sample encode the identical CDR3. This chain uses TRBV11-2 with TRBJ2-7; D is unresolved. This CDR3 comprises 11 residues. Per germline, CDR1 SGHAT and CDR2 FQNNGV. Trimming took 3 bases from V and 1 from J, leaving 1 base between them. The CDR3 DNA reads TGTGCCAGCAGCTTTTCCTACGAGCAGTACTTC. Translation gives CASSFSYEQYF.

This sequence joins TRBV30 and TRBJ2-1; 9 bases match TRBD1. With V trimmed by 2 bases and J by 8 bases, 10 bases remained unmatched. Germline CDR1 and CDR2: GTSNPN and SVGIG (reference sequence). The CDR3 is 15 amino acids. In nucleotides, the CDR3 is TGTGCCTGGAGTACCGGGACAGGGAGGGGTTATGAGCAGTTCTTC. Amino acids: CAWSTGTGRGYEQFF.

This clone was counted once. The rearrangement links TRBV5-1 to TRBJ2-3; possible D gene TRBD1, 6 bases. The CDR3 is 16 amino acids. The ends were cut back, 0 bases at V and 3 bases at J, with 14 bases in the middle. The germline CDR1 and CDR2 sequences are SGHRS and YFSETQ. Here the CDR3 reads CASSLGDIPRTDTQYF. The CDR3 region has the DNA TGCGCCAGCAGCTTGGGGGACATCCCGAGGACAGATACGCAGTATTTT.

The rearrangement uses TRBV9 and TRBJ2-2, with TRBD1 matching over 7 bases. CDR1 and CDR2 (germline): SGDLS, YYNGEE. The CDR3 is made up of 15 amino acids. Trimming took 2 bases from V and 4 from J; bases not matched to a gene: 5. Written as DNA, the CDR3 is TGTGCCAGCAGCGTCCGACAGGGTCTCACCGGGGAGCTGTTTTTT. Translated: CASSVRQGLTGELFF.

J is TRBJ2-7 and V is TRBV6-5, with a possible D match to TRBD2 (6 bases). With 2 bases removed from V and 2 bases from J, the gap between germline ends came to 10 bases. This CDR3 is 14 amino acids long. Germline assignment: CDR1 MNHEY and CDR2 SVGAGI. The CDR3 DNA is TGTGCCAGCAGTTACACATCGGGGGCCTACGAGCAGTACTTC. This codes for CASSYTSGAYEQYF.

This clone was detected once. The V gene is TRBV9, the J gene TRBJ2-3; maybe TRBD2 (6 bases). Germline assignment: CDR1 SGDLS and CDR2 YYNGEE. This CDR3 is built from 15 residues. Trimming cost V 5 bases and J 1 base, with 14 bases left between them. The CDR3 reads CASRKGGGGTDTQYF. CDR3 sequence (DNA): TGTGCCAGCAGGAAGGGTGGAGGGGGCACAGATACGCAGTATTTT. The full variable domain, rest sourced from reference TRBV9 and TRBJ2-3, is DSGVTQTPKHLITATGQRVTLRCSPRSGDLSVYWYQQSLDQGLQFLIQYYNGEERAKGNILERFSAQQFPDLHSELNLSSLELGDSALYFCASRKGGGGTDTQYFGPGTRLTVL.

This clone was found once. The sample holds other DNA sequences that translate to the same CDR3. The chain recombines TRBV30 with TRBJ1-2, with 8 positions matching TRBD1. The V segment lost 5 bases and the J segment 3 bases; nucleotides outside the gene matches: 2. Germline V gives CDR1 GTSNPN, CDR2 SVGIG (reference sequence). The CDR3 length is 12 residues. CDR3 amino acids: CAWGTGDYGYTF. For the CDR3, the DNA is TGTGCCTGGGGGACAGGCGACTATGGCTACACCTTC.